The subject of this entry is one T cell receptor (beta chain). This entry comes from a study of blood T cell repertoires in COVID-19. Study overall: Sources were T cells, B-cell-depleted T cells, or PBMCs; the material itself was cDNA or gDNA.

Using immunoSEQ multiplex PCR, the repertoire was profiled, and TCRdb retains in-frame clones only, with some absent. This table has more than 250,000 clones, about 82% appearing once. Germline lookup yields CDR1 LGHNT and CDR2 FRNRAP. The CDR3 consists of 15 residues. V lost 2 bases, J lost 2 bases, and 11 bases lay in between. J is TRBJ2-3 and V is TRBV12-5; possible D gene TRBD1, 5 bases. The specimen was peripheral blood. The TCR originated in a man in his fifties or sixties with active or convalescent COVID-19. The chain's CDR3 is CASGLRQGPTDTQYF. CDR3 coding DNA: TGTGCTAGTGGTTTGCGGCAGGGTCCCACAGATACGCAGTATTTT.